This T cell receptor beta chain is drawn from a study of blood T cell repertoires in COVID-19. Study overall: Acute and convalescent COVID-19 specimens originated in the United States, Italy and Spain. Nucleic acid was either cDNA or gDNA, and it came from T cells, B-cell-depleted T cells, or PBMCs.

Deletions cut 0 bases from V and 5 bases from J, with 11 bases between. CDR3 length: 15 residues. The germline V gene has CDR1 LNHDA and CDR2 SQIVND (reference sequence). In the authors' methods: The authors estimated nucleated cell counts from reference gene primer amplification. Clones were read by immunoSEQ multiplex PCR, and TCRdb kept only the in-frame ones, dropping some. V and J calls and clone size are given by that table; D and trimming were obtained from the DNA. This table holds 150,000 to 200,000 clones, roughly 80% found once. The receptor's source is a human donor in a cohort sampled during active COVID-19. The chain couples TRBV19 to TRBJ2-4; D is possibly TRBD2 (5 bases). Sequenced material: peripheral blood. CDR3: CASSIERARQNIQYF. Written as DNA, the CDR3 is TGTGCCAGTAGTATAGAGAGGGCCAGACAAAACATTCAGTACTTC.